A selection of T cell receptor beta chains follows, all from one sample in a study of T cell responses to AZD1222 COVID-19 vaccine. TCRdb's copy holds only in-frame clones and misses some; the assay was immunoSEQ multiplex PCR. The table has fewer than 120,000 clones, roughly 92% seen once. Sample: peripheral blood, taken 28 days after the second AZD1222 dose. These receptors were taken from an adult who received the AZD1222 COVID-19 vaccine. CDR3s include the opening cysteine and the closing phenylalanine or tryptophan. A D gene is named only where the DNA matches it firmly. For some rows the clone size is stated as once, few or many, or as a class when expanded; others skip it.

CASSLGLYFAGNAQPQHF | TGTGCCAGCAGCTTAGGCCTGTATTTCGCAGGGAACGCTCAGCCCCAGCATTTT | NA | once | TRBJ1-5 | TRBV7-6
CASSMPSGGRTEAFF | TGTGCCAGCAGTATGCCTTCCGGGGGCAGGACTGAAGCTTTCTTT | NA | few | TRBJ1-1 | TRBV6-6
CSDFGTSYGYTF | TGCAGCGACTTCGGGACCTCCTATGGCTACACCTTC | NA | NA | TRBJ1-2 | TRBV29-1
CASSLMTHEQYF | TGTGCCAGCAGTTTAATGACCCACGAGCAGTACTTC | NA | NA | TRBJ2-7 | TRBV12-3/TRBV12-4
CASSVGLAGPIITDTQYF | TGTGCCAGCAGCGTAGGACTAGCGGGTCCCATAATCACAGATACGCAGTATTTT | TRBD2 | NA | TRBJ2-3 | TRBV9
CASSGGSTDTQYF | TGCGCCAGCAGTGGGGGGAGCACAGATACGCAGTATTTT | NA | NA | TRBJ2-3 | TRBV10-1
CASSLGGVYGYTF | TGTGCCAGCAGCTTAGGGGGGGTCTATGGCTACACCTTC | NA | NA | TRBJ1-2 | TRBV11-2
CSVGTGGYGYTF | TGCAGCGTTGGGACAGGTGGCTATGGCTACACCTTC | TRBD1 | NA | TRBJ1-2 | TRBV29-1
CASSLGQGIPMNTEAFF | TGCGCCAGCAGCCTCGGACAGGGGATTCCGATGAACACTGAAGCTTTCTTT | TRBD1 | NA | TRBJ1-1 | TRBV5-1
CASQGGNTEAFF | TGTGCCAGCCAAGGGGGGAACACTGAAGCTTTCTTT | NA | NA | TRBJ1-1 | TRBV19
CASSLDGDPGETQYF | TGTGCCAGCAGCTTAGATGGGGACCCTGGAGAGACCCAGTACTTC | NA | NA | TRBJ2-5 | TRBV7-2
CASSLESEKLFF | TGTGCCAGCAGCTTGGAATCTGAAAAACTGTTTTTT | NA | NA | TRBJ1-4 | TRBV5-5
CASSGGNQPQHF | TGTGCCAGCAGTGGTGGCAATCAGCCCCAGCATTTT | NA | NA | TRBJ1-5 | TRBV2
CASSLARTGRFTEAFF | TGTGCCAGCAGCTTAGCTCGAACAGGGCGGTTCACTGAAGCTTTCTTT | NA | NA | TRBJ1-1 | TRBV11-2
CASSQGVGLDYGYTF | TGTGCCAGCAGCCAGGGGGTGGGTTTGGACTATGGCTACACCTTC | NA | NA | TRBJ1-2 | TRBV4-2
CASTQSGGNTGELFF | TGTGCCAGCACCCAGTCGGGGGGTAACACCGGGGAGCTGTTTTTT | TRBD2 | NA | TRBJ2-2 | TRBV6-1
CSASRVDSGQSPLHF | TGCAGTGCTAGTCGGGTCGACAGCGGTCAATCACCCCTCCACTTT | NA | once | TRBJ1-6 | TRBV20-1
CASSLRSGAQETQYF | TGTGCCAGCAGCTTGCGCTCCGGGGCACAAGAGACCCAGTACTTC | NA | NA | TRBJ2-5 | TRBV5-4
CATRRGAGELFF | TGTGCCACCCGAAGGGGGGCCGGGGAGCTGTTTTTT | NA | few | TRBJ2-2 | TRBV27
CASSPQGRDSLADEQFF | TGCGCCAGCAGCCCCCAAGGTAGGGACAGCCTAGCGGATGAGCAGTTCTTC | NA | NA | TRBJ2-1 | TRBV5-1
CASEPWRASYNEQFF | TGTGCCAGCGAGCCATGGCGGGCCTCCTACAATGAGCAGTTCTTC | NA | once | TRBJ2-1 | TRBV14
CAISVDPGVLNYTF | TGTGCCATCAGTGTCGATCCCGGGGTCCTTAACTACACCTTC | NA | NA | TRBJ1-2 | TRBV10-3
CASTPDRGQPQHF | TGTGCCAGCACTCCAGACAGGGGTCAGCCCCAGCATTTT | TRBD1 | NA | TRBJ1-5 | TRBV18
CASRSGGSQPQHF | TGTGCCAGCAGGTCAGGGGGGAGTCAGCCCCAGCATTTT | TRBD1 | NA | TRBJ1-5 | TRBV28
CARSGGGGGFSSPLHF | TGCGCCCGCAGCGGTGGGGGGGGCGGATTTAGTTCACCCCTCCACTTT | NA | NA | TRBJ1-6 | TRBV5-1
CASSQVRATQYF | TGTGCCAGCAGCCAAGTCAGGGCGACCCAGTACTTC | NA | NA | TRBJ2-5 | TRBV3-1/TRBV3-2
CASSQVPTGGSSYEQYF | TGTGCCAGCAGCCAAGTCCCTACCGGGGGAAGCTCCTACGAGCAGTACTTC | NA | NA | TRBJ2-7 | TRBV4-2
CASSPTGTSNEAFF | TGCGCCAGCAGCCCCACAGGGACTAGTAATGAAGCTTTCTTT | NA | NA | TRBJ1-1 | TRBV5-1
CASSPLSVDGYTF | TGTGCCAGCAGCCCCTTGTCGGTCGATGGCTACACCTTC | NA | NA | TRBJ1-2 | TRBV3-1/TRBV3-2
CASSERGSGANVLTF | TGCGCCAGCAGTGAGAGGGGATCTGGGGCCAACGTCCTGACTTTC | NA | NA | TRBJ2-6 | TRBV10-2
CASSQGDSLSSYEQYF | TGCGCCAGCAGCCAAGGGGACAGCCTAAGCTCCTACGAGCAGTACTTC | TRBD1 | NA | TRBJ2-7 | TRBV4-1
CASSPGRGLGNTIYF | TGTGCCAGCAGCCCCGGGAGGGGGCTTGGAAACACCATATATTTT | TRBD1 | NA | TRBJ1-3 | TRBV2
CASSFRDRGVYGYTF | TGTGCCAGCAGTTTTAGGGACAGGGGGGTATATGGCTACACCTTC | TRBD1 | NA | TRBJ1-2 | TRBV28
CASSFAGGSGANVLTF | TGCGCCAGCAGCTTCGCAGGGGGCTCTGGGGCCAACGTCCTGACTTTC | TRBD1 | once | TRBJ2-6 | TRBV5-1
CASSQDSGYEQYF | TGCGCCAGCAGCCAAGATAGTGGCTACGAGCAGTACTTC | NA | NA | TRBJ2-7 | TRBV4-3
CASSVAGGRFYEQFF | TGTGCCAGCAGCGTAGCGGGGGGTAGATTCTATGAGCAGTTCTTC | TRBD2 | once | TRBJ2-1 | TRBV7-2
CASSVEIQGWGYFEKLFF | TGTGCCAGCAGCGTAGAAATACAGGGGTGGGGTTATTTTGAAAAACTGTTTTTT | TRBD1 | NA | TRBJ1-4 | TRBV9
CASSLGTQGIKNEKLFF | TGTGCCAGCAGCTTAGGGACACAGGGCATCAAAAATGAAAAACTGTTTTTT | NA | NA | TRBJ1-4 | TRBV7-9
CAISEPPETGGFPRNNIQYF | TGTGCCATCAGTGAGCCGCCCGAGACAGGGGGTTTTCCGAGGAACAACATTCAGTACTTC | TRBD1 | NA | TRBJ2-4 | TRBV10-3
CAISESTGQGREKLFF | TGTGCCATCAGTGAGTCGACAGGACAGGGGCGTGAAAAACTGTTTTTT | TRBD1 | NA | TRBJ1-4 | TRBV10-3
CASSPRLAATDTQYF | TGCGCCAGCAGCCCCCGACTAGCAGCCACAGATACGCAGTATTTT | TRBD2 | once | TRBJ2-3 | TRBV4-1
CASNEGADSDGYTF | TGTGCCAGTAATGAAGGGGCGGACAGCGATGGCTACACCTTC | NA | once | TRBJ1-2 | TRBV19
CASSTFATGTGGRDEQFF | TGTGCCAGTAGTACCTTCGCAACCGGGACAGGGGGAAGAGATGAGCAGTTCTTC | TRBD1 | NA | TRBJ2-1 | TRBV19